This T cell receptor (beta chain) derives from a study of T-cell reconstitution after alpha-beta-depleted transplantation in children. Unique molecular identifiers were built into the TCRbeta library. MiXCR, applied by TCRdb to the PCR reads, yields one record per CDR3 protein. This sample has about 410,000 distinct CDR3 sequences; about 20% occur once, and the top ten carry approximately 3.9%. This clonotype showed up just a few times. The CDR3 has 13 residues. V dropped 4 bases and J dropped 9 bases, with 13 bases sitting between them. Germline assignment: CDR1 MGHRA and CDR2 YSYEKL. The J gene is TRBJ1-5, the V gene TRBV4-1, with D unclear. The source is a human donor who donated a stem cell graft to a child with acute myeloid leukemia. The starting material was PBMCs from the stem cell graft donor, obtained from the stem cell graft. CDR3 region: CASSLSPSGPQHF. CDR3 coding DNA: TGCGCCAGCAGCCTATCCCCCTCGGGGCCCCAGCATTTT.